This passage covers 11 T cell receptor beta chains from one sample sequenced in a study of blood T cell repertoires in COVID-19. Data came from immunoSEQ multiplex PCR; TCRdb stores just in-frame clones and leaves some out. The sample contains 170,000 or so clones, 65% to 85% of which appear only once. Sequenced sample: peripheral blood. These receptors came from a woman in her thirties or forties with COVID-19, enrolled during active disease.

A single count supports this clone. The chain uses TRBV29-1 and TRBJ2-7; 10 nucleotides match TRBD1. Germline CDR1 SQVTM, CDR2 ANQGSEA. The CDR3 consists of 15 residues. Trimming cost V 4 bases and J 7 bases; bases outside gene matches: 13. The CDR3 region is CSVGRPGQGLGEQYF. CDR3 DNA sequence: TGCAGCGTTGGACGCCCGGGACAGGGGCTTGGGGAGCAGTACTTC.

The chain couples TRBV7-3 to TRBJ2-2, with 8 bases lining up with TRBD1. This CDR3 has 15 residues. The V gene end was trimmed by 5 bases and the J gene end by 3 bases; junction bases not matched to a gene: 5. Germline CDR1 SGHTA, CDR2 FQGTGA. The CDR3 DNA reads as TGTGCCAGCAGCCGGGACAGGACCGACACCGGGGAGCTGTTTTTT. As protein: CASSRDRTDTGELFF.

The chain has TRBV6-5 and TRBJ1-1; D is undetermined. CDR3 length: 14 residues. V gave up 2 bases and J gave up 1 base, with 8 bases separating them. The germline V gene encodes CDR1 MNHEY and CDR2 SVGAGI. The CDR3 region has the DNA TGTGCCAGCAGTTACGACTACAAGAACACTGAAGCTTTCTTT. Its translation: CASSYDYKNTEAFF.

V usage is TRBV20-1 and J usage is TRBJ1-6; perhaps TRBD1 as D (5 bases). Looked up from germline, CDR1 is DFQATT and CDR2 is SNEGSKA (reference sequence). Between the trimmed V and J ends, which lost 3 bases and 11 bases, there was a span of 14 bases. There are 13 residues in the CDR3. The CDR3 region has the DNA TGCAGTGCTAGTCGGACCTCAGGGACACCCCTCCACTTT. It encodes CSASRTSGTPLHF.

The V gene is TRBV7-7, the J gene TRBJ1-4; TRBD1 agrees at 9 bases. The germline gives CDR1 SSHAT, CDR2 FNYEAQ (reference sequence). The CDR3 is made up of 13 amino acids. Trimming at V came to 5 bases and at J to 12 bases, leaving 7 bases not matched to a gene. The CDR3 DNA follows: TGTGCCAGCAGCAGCCGGGACAGGGCAGAACTGTTTTTT. Protein product: CASSSRDRAELFF.

This rearrangement joins TRBV6-2 or TRBV6-3 to TRBJ1-2; possibly TRBD1 for D (5 bases). With 3 bases removed from V and 4 bases from J, the gap between germline ends came to 21 bases. Germline lookup yields CDR1 MNHEY and CDR2 SVGEGT. This CDR3 is 17 amino acids long. The CDR3 reads CASSYAGPSWTTYGYTF. Written as DNA, the CDR3 is TGTGCCAGCAGTTATGCCGGGCCCTCCTGGACAACCTATGGCTACACCTTC.

The chain couples TRBV27 to TRBJ1-4; maybe TRBD1 (5 bases). CDR1 and CDR2 (germline): MNHEY, SMNVEV (reference sequence). Trimming removed 6 bases from V and 8 bases from J, with 19 bases in between. This CDR3 is 15 amino acids long. The CDR3 region has the DNA TGTGCCAGCAGGGCGTGGGAGGGGAGGGAAGAAAAACTGTTTTTT. Translating it yields CASRAWEGREEKLFF.

This clone was observed a few times. The CDR3 bases are TGTGCCAGCAGCTTAGTTACACCCCCCTACGAGCAGTACTTC. It translates to CASSLVTPPYEQYF. V and J are TRBV7-2 and TRBJ2-7; D gene ambiguous. The CDR3 loop spans 14 amino acids. V was shortened by 1 base and J by 2 bases, with 9 bases between the two germline ends. Looked up from germline, CDR1 is SGHTA and CDR2 is FQGNSA.

V and J are TRBV6-6 and TRBJ2-5; 7 positions agree with TRBD2. Germline values: CDR1 MNHNY, CDR2 SVGAGI (reference sequence). The CDR3 sequence is 13 residues long. Losses at the gene ends were 7 bases for V and 3 bases for J; bases not matched to a gene: 5. CDR3 DNA: TGTGCCAGCAACCGGGGGGTAAAAGAGACCCAGTACTTC. Protein product: CASNRGVKETQYF.

The rearrangement joins TRBV5-4 to TRBJ2-7, with TRBD2 matching 9 bases. The CDR3 contains 20 residues. The J segment lost 2 bases and the V segment lost 0 bases, leaving 18 bases of the junction unmatched. Germline CDR1 and CDR2: SGHNT and YYREEE (reference sequence). This CDR3 reads CASSLVGIAGVTSSAYEQYF. CDR3 bases: TGTGCCAGCAGCTTGGTCGGGATAGCGGGAGTCACTTCAAGCGCCTACGAGCAGTACTTC.

This clone came up once. The chain uses TRBV5-1 and TRBJ2-1; 7 positions agree with TRBD2. Trimming at V came to 0 bases and at J to 3 bases, leaving 6 bases not matched to a gene. The V gene's germline CDR1 is SGHRS and CDR2 YFSETQ. CDR3 length equals 16 residues. This CDR3 is CASSLAGGRSYNEQFF. The CDR3 bases are TGCGCCAGCAGCTTGGCCGGCGGGAGAAGCTACAATGAGCAGTTCTTC. Supplemented by reference TRBV5-1 and TRBJ2-1, the full variable domain reads KAGVTQTPRYLIKTRGQQVTLSCSPISGHRSVSWYQQTPGQGLQFLFEYFSETQRNKGNFPGRFSGRQFSNSRSEMNVSTLELGDSALYLCASSLAGGRSYNEQFFGPGTRLTVL.